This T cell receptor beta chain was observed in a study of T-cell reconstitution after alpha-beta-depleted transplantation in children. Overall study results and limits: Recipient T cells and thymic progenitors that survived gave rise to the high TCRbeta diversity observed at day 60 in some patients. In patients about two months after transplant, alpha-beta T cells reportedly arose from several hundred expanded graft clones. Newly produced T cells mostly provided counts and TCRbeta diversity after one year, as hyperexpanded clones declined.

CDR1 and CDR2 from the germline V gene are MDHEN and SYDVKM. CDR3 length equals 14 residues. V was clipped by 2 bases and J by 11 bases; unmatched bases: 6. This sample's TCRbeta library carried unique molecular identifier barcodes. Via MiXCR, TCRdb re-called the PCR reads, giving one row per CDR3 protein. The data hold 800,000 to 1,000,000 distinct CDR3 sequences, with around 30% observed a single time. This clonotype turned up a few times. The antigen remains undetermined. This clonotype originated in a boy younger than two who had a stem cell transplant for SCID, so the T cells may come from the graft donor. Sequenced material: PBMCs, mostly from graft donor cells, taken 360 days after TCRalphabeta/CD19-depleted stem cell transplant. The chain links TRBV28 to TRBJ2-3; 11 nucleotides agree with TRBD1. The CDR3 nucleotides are TGTGCCAGCAGTTTACGGACAGGGGGCTTCAGGCAGTATTTT. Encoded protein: CASSLRTGGFRQYF.